Here is one T cell receptor beta chain with its context. This clonotype has ten or more counts. The clone's antigen remains unknown. Base qualities are not provided; no much larger clone lies one nucleotide away. The study was a case-control design nested within a healthcare worker cohort in London, UK, with weekly nasopharyngeal swab PCR tests and blood sampling. Between 23 and 31 March 2020, the week of the UK lockdown, healthcare workers were enrolled and then followed up weekly for as long as 16 weeks. V sheds 6 bases and J sheds 0 bases, leaving 14 bases between their ends. The CDR3 contains 16 residues, cysteine and phenylalanine counted. Solely the CDR3 DNA is kept, with 48 bases framed from the first base. For CDR1 and CDR2, the germline V gene lists SGHVS and FQNEAQ. Library preparation employed 5' RACE. Sequenced on a NextSeq 500. Unique molecular identifiers were attached to individual cDNA molecules in the TCR library protocol so that sequencing error and PCR bias could be corrected. TCR alpha and beta chains were both sequenced, and the abundances of alpha and beta sequences in each sample were closely correlated with each other. In the paper's pipeline: Decombinator V4 was used to annotate TCR sequences for V gene, J gene and CDR3. TCRs were defined as expanded if a significant change between any two time points was detected under a Poisson model with p below 0.0001. TCR abundances were normalised to the total number of TCRs sequenced per sample and expressed as counts per million. MAIT TCRs were defined by TRAV1-2 paired with TRAJ12, TRAJ20 or TRAJ33, and iNKT TCRs by TRAV10 paired with TRAJ18. A search of VDJdb, accessed on 1 November 2021, was run for TCRs annotated to CMV, EBV and SARS-CoV-2, with TCRs annotated for multiple antigens excluded. Clones were called with MiXCR by TCRdb after fastp trimmed the public reads at Q25, and only in-frame beta chains were retained. Rows matching on CDR3 protein sequence are summarized as one entry with the most common DNA and genes. Here the V and J calls rest on TCRdb's processing, not on the authors' analysis. The sample data list about 69,000 distinct CDR3 sequences, and around 10% of these were observed just once. The top ten clones comprise 5.7% of the sample.

The source of the sample is a study of early T cells in non-severe SARS-CoV-2 infection (dated by TCRdb to the early 2020s). Notes on the research overall: TCR sequencing used bulk RNA from unsorted whole blood, so alpha and beta chains could not be paired. What the authors observed across the whole study: VDJdb matching was skewed toward anti-spike CD8 responses and likely underestimated virus-specific expansions by missing private and CD4 specificities.

Sequencing used whole blood, obtained at baseline. This TCR derives from an adult who was a healthcare worker with PCR-confirmed SARS-CoV-2 infection or an uninfected control (not recorded which). The chain couples TRBV7-8 to TRBJ2-2, with no confident D gene call. The CDR3 here reads CASSFQATTNTGELFF. The nucleotide sequence reads TGTGCCAGCAGTTTTCAAGCGACGACGAACACCGGGGAGCTGTTTTTT. With the portions outside the CDR3 filled from the reference TRBV7-8 and TRBJ2-2 genes, the complete variable region becomes GAGVSQSPRYKVAKRGQDVALRCDPISGHVSLFWYQQALGQGPEFLTYFQNEAQLDKSGLPSDRFFAERPEGSVSTLKIQRTQQEDSAVYLCASSFQATTNTGELFFGEGSRLTVL.